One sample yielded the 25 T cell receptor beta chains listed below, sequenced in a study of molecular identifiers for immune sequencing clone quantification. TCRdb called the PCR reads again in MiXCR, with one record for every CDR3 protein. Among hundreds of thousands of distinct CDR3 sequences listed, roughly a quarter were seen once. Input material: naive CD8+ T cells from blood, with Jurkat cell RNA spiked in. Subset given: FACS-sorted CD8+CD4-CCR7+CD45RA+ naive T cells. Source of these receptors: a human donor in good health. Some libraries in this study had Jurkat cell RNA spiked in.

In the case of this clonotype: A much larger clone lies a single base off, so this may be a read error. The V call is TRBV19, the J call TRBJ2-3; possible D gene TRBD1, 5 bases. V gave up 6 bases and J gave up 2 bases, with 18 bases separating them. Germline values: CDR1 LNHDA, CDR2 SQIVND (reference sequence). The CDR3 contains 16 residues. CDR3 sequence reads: CASSPSPGHFTDTQYF. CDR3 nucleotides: TGTGCCAGTAGCCCGAGTCCCGGACATTTCACAGATACGCAGTATTTT. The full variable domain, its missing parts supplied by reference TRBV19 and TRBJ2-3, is DGGITQSPKYLFRKEGQNVTLSCEQNLNHDAMYWYRQDPGQGLRLIYYSQIVNDFQKGDIAEGYSVSREKKESFPLTVTSAQKNPTAFYLCASSPSPGHFTDTQYFGPGTRLTVL.

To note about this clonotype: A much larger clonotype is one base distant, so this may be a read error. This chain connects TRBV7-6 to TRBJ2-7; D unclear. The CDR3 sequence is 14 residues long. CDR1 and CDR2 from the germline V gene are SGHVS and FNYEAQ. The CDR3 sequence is CASSLGQVSYEQCF. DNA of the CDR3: TGTGCCAGCAGCTTAGGGCAGGTTAGCTACGAGCAGTGCTTC.

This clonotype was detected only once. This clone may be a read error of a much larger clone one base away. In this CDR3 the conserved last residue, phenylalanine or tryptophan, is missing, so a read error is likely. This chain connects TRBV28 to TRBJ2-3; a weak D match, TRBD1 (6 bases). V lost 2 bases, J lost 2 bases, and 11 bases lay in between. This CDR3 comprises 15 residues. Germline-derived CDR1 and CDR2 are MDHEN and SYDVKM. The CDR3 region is CASSLRGWNTDTQYL. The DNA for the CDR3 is TGTGCCAGCAGTTTAAGGGGGTGGAACACAGATACGCAGTATCTT.

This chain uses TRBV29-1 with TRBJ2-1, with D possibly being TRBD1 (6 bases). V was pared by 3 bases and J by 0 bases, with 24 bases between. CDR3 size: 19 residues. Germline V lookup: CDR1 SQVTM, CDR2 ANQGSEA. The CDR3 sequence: CSVETGLGTIRVSYNEQFF. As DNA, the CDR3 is TGCAGCGTTGAGACAGGACTGGGCACTATCCGGGTCTCCTACAATGAGCAGTTCTTC.

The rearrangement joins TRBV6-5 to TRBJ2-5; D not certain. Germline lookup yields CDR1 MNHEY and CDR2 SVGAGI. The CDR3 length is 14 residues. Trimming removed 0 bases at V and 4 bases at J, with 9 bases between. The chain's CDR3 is CASSYSPGAETQYF. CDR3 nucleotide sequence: TGTGCCAGCAGTTACTCGCCAGGAGCAGAGACCCAGTACTTC.

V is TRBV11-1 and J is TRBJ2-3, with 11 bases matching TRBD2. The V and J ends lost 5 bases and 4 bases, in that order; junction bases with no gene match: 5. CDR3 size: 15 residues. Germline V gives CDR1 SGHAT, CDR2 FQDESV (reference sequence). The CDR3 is CASSTSGSFADTQYF. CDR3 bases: TGTGCCAGCAGCACTAGCGGGAGTTTCGCAGATACGCAGTATTTT.

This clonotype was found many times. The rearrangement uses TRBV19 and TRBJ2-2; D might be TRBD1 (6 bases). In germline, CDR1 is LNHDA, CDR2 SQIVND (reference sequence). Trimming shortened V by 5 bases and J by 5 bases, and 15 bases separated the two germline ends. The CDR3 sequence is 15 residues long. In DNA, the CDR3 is TGTGCCAGTAGTGCGCACTCCAGGGGAACCGGGGAGCTGTTTTTT. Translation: CASSAHSRGTGELFF. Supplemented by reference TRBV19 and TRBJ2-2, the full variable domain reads DGGITQSPKYLFRKEGQNVTLSCEQNLNHDAMYWYRQDPGQGLRLIYYSQIVNDFQKGDIAEGYSVSREKKESFPLTVTSAQKNPTAFYLCASSAHSRGTGELFFGEGSRLTVL.

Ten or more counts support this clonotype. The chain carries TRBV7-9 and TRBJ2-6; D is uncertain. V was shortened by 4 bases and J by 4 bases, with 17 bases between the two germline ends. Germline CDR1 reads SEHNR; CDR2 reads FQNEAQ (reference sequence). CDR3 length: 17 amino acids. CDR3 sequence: CASSSLARGAGANVLTF. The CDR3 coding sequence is TGTGCCAGCAGCTCATTGGCTCGAGGCGCGGGGGCCAACGTCCTGACTTTC.

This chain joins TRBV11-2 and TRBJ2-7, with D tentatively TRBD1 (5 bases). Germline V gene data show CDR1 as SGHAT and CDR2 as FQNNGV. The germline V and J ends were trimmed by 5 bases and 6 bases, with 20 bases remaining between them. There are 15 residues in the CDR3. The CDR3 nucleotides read TGTGCCAGCAGCCAATTCACGGCAGGGTCAGCCGAGCAGTACTTC. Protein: CASSQFTAGSAEQYF.

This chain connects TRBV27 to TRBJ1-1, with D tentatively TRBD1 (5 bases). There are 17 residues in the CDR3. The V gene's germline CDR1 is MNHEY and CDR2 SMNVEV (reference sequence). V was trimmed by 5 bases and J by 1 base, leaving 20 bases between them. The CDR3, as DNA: TGTGCCAGCAGTCCACTCTCCCGGGACGCGACGAACACTGAAGCTTTCTTT. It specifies CASSPLSRDATNTEAFF.

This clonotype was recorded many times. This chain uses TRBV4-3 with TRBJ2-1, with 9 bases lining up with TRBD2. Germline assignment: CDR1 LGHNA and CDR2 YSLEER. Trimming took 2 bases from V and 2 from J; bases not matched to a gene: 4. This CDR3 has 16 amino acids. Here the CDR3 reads CASSQTAGGAYNEQFF. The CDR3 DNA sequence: TGCGCCAGCAGCCAAACAGCGGGAGGAGCCTACAATGAGCAGTTCTTC.

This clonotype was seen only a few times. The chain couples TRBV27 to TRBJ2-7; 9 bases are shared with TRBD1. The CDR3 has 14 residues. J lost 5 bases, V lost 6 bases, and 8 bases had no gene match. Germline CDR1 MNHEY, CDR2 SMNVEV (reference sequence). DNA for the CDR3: TGTGCCAGCAGGCTACAGGGGGCAATCGACGAGCAGTACTTC. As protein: CASRLQGAIDEQYF.

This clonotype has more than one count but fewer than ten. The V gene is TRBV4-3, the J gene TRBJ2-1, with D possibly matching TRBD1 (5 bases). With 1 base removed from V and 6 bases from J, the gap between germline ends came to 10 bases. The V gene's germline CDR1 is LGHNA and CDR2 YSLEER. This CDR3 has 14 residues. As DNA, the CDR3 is TGCGCCAGCAGCCAAGCGCCCAGGGCCAATGAGCAGTTCTTC. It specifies CASSQAPRANEQFF.

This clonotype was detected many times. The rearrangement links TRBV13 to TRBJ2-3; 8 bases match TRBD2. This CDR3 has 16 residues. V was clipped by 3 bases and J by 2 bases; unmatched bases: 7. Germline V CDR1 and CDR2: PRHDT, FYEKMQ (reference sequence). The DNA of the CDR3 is TGTGCCAGCAGCTTGCTGCAGCGGGGGATCACAGATACGCAGTATTTT. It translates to CASSLLQRGITDTQYF.

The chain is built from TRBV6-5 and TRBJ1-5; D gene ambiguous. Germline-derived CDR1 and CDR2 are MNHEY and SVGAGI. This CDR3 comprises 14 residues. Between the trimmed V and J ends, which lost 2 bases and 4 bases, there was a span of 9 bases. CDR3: CASSYRAENQPQHF. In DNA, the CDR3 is TGTGCCAGCAGTTACCGGGCCGAGAATCAGCCCCAGCATTTT.

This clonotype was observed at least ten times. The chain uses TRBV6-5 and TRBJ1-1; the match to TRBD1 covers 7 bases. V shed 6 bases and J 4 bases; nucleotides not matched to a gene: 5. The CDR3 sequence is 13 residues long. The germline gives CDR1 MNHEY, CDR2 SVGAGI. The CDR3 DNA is TGTGCCAGCAGGGTAGGGGGCTTCACTGAAGCTTTCTTT. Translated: CASRVGGFTEAFF.

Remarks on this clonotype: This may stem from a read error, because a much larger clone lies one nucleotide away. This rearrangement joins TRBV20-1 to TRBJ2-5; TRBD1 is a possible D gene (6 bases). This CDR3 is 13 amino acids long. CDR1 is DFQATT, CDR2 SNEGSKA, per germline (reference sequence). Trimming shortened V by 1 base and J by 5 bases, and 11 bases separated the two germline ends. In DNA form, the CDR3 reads TGCAGTGCTAGAGCATCAGGGGCTGAGACCCAGTACTTC. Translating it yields CSARASGAETQYF.

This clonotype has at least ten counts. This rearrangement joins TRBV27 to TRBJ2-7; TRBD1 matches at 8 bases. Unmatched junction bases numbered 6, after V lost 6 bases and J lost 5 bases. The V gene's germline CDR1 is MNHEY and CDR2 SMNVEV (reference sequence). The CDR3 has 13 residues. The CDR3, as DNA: TGTGCCAGCAGGAGGACAGGGACGGACGAGCAGTACTTC. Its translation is CASRRTGTDEQYF.

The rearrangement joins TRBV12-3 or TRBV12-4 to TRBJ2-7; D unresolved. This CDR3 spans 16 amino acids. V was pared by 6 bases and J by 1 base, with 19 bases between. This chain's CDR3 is CASSSRNQALSYEQYF. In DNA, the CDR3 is TGTGCCAGCAGCAGCCGAAACCAAGCCTTATCCTACGAGCAGTACTTC.

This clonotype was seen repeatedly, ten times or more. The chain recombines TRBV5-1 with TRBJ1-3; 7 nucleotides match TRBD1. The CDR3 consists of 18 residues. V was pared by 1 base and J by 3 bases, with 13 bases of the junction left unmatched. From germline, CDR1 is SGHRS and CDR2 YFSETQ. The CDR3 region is CASSLTGESWTIGNTIYF. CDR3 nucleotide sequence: TGCGCCAGCAGCTTGACAGGGGAAAGCTGGACCATTGGAAACACCATATATTTT. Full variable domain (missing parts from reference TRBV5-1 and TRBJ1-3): KAGVTQTPRYLIKTRGQQVTLSCSPISGHRSVSWYQQTPGQGLQFLFEYFSETQRNKGNFPGRFSGRQFSNSRSEMNVSTLELGDSALYLCASSLTGESWTIGNTIYFGEGSWLTVV.

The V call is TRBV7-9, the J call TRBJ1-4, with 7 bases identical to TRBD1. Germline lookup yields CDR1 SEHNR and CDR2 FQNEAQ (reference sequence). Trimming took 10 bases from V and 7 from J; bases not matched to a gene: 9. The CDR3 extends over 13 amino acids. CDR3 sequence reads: CATRTGVGEKLFF. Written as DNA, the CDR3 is TGTGCCACCCGGACAGGCGTCGGTGAAAAACTGTTTTTT. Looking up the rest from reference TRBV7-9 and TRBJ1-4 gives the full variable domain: DTGVSQNPRHKITKRGQNVTFRCDPISEHNRLYWYRQTLGQGPEFLTYFQNEAQLEKSRLLSDRFSAERPKGSFSTLEIQRTEQGDSAMYLCATRTGVGEKLFFGSGTQLSVL.

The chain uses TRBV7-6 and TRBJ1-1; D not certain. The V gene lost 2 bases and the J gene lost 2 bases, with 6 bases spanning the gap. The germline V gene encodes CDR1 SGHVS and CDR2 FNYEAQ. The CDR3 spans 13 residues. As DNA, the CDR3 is TGTGCCAGCAGCTTACCAGTCAACACTGAAGCTTTCTTT. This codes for CASSLPVNTEAFF.

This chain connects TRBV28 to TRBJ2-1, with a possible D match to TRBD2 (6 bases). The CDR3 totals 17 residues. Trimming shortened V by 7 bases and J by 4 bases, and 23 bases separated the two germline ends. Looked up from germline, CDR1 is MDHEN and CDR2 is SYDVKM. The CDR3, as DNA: TGTGCCAGCACCCTGCCCCATTCTAGCGAATTTTACAATGAGCAGTTCTTC. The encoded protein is CASTLPHSSEFYNEQFF.

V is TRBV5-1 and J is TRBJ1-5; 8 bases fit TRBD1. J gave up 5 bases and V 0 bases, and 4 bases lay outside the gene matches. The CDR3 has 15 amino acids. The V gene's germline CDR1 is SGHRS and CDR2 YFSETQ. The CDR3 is CASSLEAGGYQPQHF. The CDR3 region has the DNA TGCGCCAGCAGCTTGGAGGCAGGGGGCTATCAGCCCCAGCATTTT.

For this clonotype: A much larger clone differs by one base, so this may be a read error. CDR3 nucleotides: TGTGCCGGCTGGGCCGATGAGATTACTGAAGCTTTCTTT. It is translated as CAGWADEITEAFF. This sequence joins TRBV6-5 and TRBJ1-1; D is unclear. The germline V and J ends were trimmed by 11 bases and 5 bases, with 18 bases remaining between them. Per germline, CDR1 MNHEY and CDR2 SVGAGI. The CDR3 length is 13 residues.